These T cell receptor beta chains were read from a single sample in a study of blood T cell repertoires in COVID-19. The method was immunoSEQ multiplex PCR; TCRdb's version includes in-frame clones alone and lacks a portion of them. This sample has about 160,000 clones, with roughly 90% found just once. The sequenced sample was peripheral blood. The receptors were gathered from a woman aged 55 to 70 with active or convalescent COVID-19. CDR3s include the opening cysteine and the closing phenylalanine or tryptophan. The D gene is left open where the match is weak. The size of a clone is reported for some rows only, either as once, few or many, or as a class for expanded clones.

>TRBJ2-1|TRBV5-4|TRBD1|18|few
TGTGCCAGCAGCCGAAAAAGGGGGGGACAGGGAGGCTACAATGAGCAGTTCTTC
CASSRKRGGQGGYNEQFF
>TRBJ2-7|TRBV28|TRBD1|13|-
TGTGCCAGCAGTCACAGGGGTGGATACGAGCAGTACTTC
CASSHRGGYEQYF
>TRBJ1-2|TRBV29-1|-|11|-
TGCAGCGTTGGGAACAGGGAACACTACACCTTC
CSVGNREHYTF
>TRBJ2-1|TRBV7-2|TRBD2|16|-
TGTGCCAGCAGCTTAGTTACGACTAGCGTAGGCAATGAGCAGTTCTTC
CASSLVTTSVGNEQFF
>TRBJ2-5|TRBV4-3|TRBD2|16|-
TGCGCCAGCAGCCAACAAGCGGGGGGGGGTTATGAGACCCAGTACTTC
CASSQQAGGGYETQYF
>TRBJ1-1|TRBV4-3|-|13|-
TGCGCCAGCAGCCCCTCTCGGGACTATGAAGCTTTCTTT
CASSPSRDYEAFF
>TRBJ1-6|TRBV7-8|-|15|-
TGTGCCAGCAGCGATACAGCAACCTATAATTCACCCCTCCACTTT
CASSDTATYNSPLHF
>TRBJ2-6|TRBV10-3|TRBD1|17|-
TGTGCCATCAGTGAACGACAGGGGAGCTCTGGGGCCAACGTCCTGACTTTC
CAISERQGSSGANVLTF
>TRBJ1-5|TRBV6-6|TRBD1|15|-
TGTGCCAGCACCGACAGGGAAGTGGGCAATCAGCCCCAGCATTTT
CASTDREVGNQPQHF
>TRBJ2-3|TRBV11-2|-|13|-
TGTGCCAGCAGCTTAGGGGTCGGGGATACGCAGTATTTT
CASSLGVGDTQYF
>TRBJ2-3|TRBV12-3/TRBV12-4|-|12|-
TGTGCCAGCGGGCAGGTCCCGGATACGCAGTATTTT
CASGQVPDTQYF
>TRBJ1-1|TRBV5-5|-|13|-
TGTGCCAGCAGCTTTGCAGGGTCCGGTGAAGCTTTCTTT
CASSFAGSGEAFF
>TRBJ1-1|TRBV6-5|-|14|-
TGTGCCAGCAGTTCTCAGGACACTTACACTGAAGCTTTCTTT
CASSSQDTYTEAFF
>TRBJ1-1|TRBV29-1|TRBD1|14|-
TGCAGCGGCAGACAGGGGTTCTCGAACACTGAAGCTTTCTTT
CSGRQGFSNTEAFF
>TRBJ2-3|TRBV7-2|-|15|once
TGTGCCAGCAGCCCCAGTTTCCTTAGCACAGATACGCAGTATTTT
CASSPSFLSTDTQYF
>TRBJ2-1|TRBV5-1|-|12|-
TGCGCCAGCAGCCTTGACTCCAGTGAGCAGTTCTTC
CASSLDSSEQFF
>TRBJ2-1|TRBV7-9|TRBD2|15|-
TGTGCCAGCAGCTTAGTAAGCGGGGCTTACAATGAGCAGTTCTTC
CASSLVSGAYNEQFF
>TRBJ2-2|TRBV10-3|-|12|-
TGTGCCACCCAGGGTGGAACCGGGGAGCTGTTTTTT
CATQGGTGELFF
>TRBJ1-1|TRBV27|-|12|once
TGTGCCAGCAGTTCCACAGGGTCGGGAGCTTTCTTT
CASSSTGSGAFF
>TRBJ1-5|TRBV7-2|-|15|-
TGTGCCAGCAGCTTAGTCGGTGGTTTCGATCAGCCCCAGCATTTT
CASSLVGGFDQPQHF
>TRBJ1-5|TRBV30|TRBD1|14|-
TGTGCCTGGAGACGAGGACAGGCTAATCAGCCCCAGCATTTT
CAWRRGQANQPQHF
>TRBJ2-3|TRBV15|TRBD2|15|-
TGTGCCACCAGCACCAGGACTAGCGGAGCAGATACGCAGTATTTT
CATSTRTSGADTQYF
>TRBJ1-2|TRBV27|-|12|-
TGTGCCAGCAGTTTAGCCGGCTATGGCTACACCTTC
CASSLAGYGYTF
>TRBJ1-1|TRBV10-3|-|13|-
TGTGCCATCAGTGAAACACAGAACACTGAAGCTTTCTTT
CAISETQNTEAFF
>TRBJ2-3|TRBV2|-|12|-
TGTGCCACCTGGGGGGAGGAAGATACGCAGTATTTT
CATWGEEDTQYF
>TRBJ1-5|TRBV4-1|TRBD1|14|-
TGCGCCAGCAGCCCCGGACAGGGGGGTCAGCCCCAGCATTTT
CASSPGQGGQPQHF
>TRBJ1-4|TRBV6-5|-|15|-
TGTGCCAGCAGTAGCCATATAATCCAGGGCGAAAAACTGTTTTTT
CASSSHIIQGEKLFF
>TRBJ2-3|TRBV6-1|TRBD2|16|-
TGTGCCAGCAGTGCCCCTAGCGGGGGGGCCATAGATACGCAGTATTTT
CASSAPSGGAIDTQYF
>TRBJ2-7|TRBV6-2/TRBV6-3|TRBD1|15|-
TGTGCCAGCAGTTACGAGGGGACAGGAGACTACGAGCAGTACTTC
CASSYEGTGDYEQYF
>TRBJ1-5|TRBV18|-|14|-
TGTGCCAGCTCACCACAGACAGGTAATCAGCCCCAGCATTTT
CASSPQTGNQPQHF
>TRBJ2-6|TRBV10-3|TRBD1|16|-
TGTGCCATCAGTAAGGGACAGGGGAATGGGGCCAACGTCCTGACTTTC
CAISKGQGNGANVLTF
>TRBJ1-4|TRBV6-2/TRBV6-3|-|16|-
TGTGCCAGCAGTTACGGGACTCAGCGCCGTAATGAAAAACTGTTTTTT
CASSYGTQRRNEKLFF
>TRBJ1-4|TRBV7-2|TRBD1|14|-
TGTGCCAGCAGCCCGACAGGGTGGAATGAAAAACTGTTTTTT
CASSPTGWNEKLFF
>TRBJ1-2|TRBV20-1|-|11|-
TGCAGTGCCTCAGCTAACTATGGCTACACCTTC
CSASANYGYTF
>TRBJ2-5|TRBV4-3|TRBD1|17|-
TGCGCCAGCAGCCAAGATCAACGGCAGGGGGCTGACGAGACCCAGTACTTC
CASSQDQRQGADETQYF
>TRBJ2-6|TRBV7-9|TRBD2|16|-
TGTGCCAGCAGCGCGACTAGCGGGTCTGGGGCCAACGTCCTGACTTTC
CASSATSGSGANVLTF
>TRBJ2-2|TRBV9|-|15|-
TGTGCCAGCAGTCAAAGACAGGAGAACACCGGGGAGCTGTTTTTT
CASSQRQENTGELFF
>TRBJ2-7|TRBV6-5|TRBD1|15|-
TGTGCCAGCAGTCACCTAGGGACAGAGACCTACGAGCAGTACTTC
CASSHLGTETYEQYF
>TRBJ2-5|TRBV7-2|-|15|-
TGTGCCAGCAGCTTAGATTCCGGGTGGGAAGAGACCCAGTACTTC
CASSLDSGWEETQYF
>TRBJ1-2|TRBV7-9|TRBD1|13|-
TGTGCCAGCAGCCCTGGACAGGGGGGTGGCTACACCTTC
CASSPGQGGGYTF
>TRBJ1-3|TRBV18|TRBD1|17|-
TGTGCCAGCTCACCTCCGGGACAGCCACGCGCTGGAAACACCATATATTTT
CASSPPGQPRAGNTIYF
>TRBJ1-4|TRBV6-6|-|14|-
TGTGCCAGTCGCGAGGCGGCAACTAATGAAAAACTGTTTTTT
CASREAATNEKLFF